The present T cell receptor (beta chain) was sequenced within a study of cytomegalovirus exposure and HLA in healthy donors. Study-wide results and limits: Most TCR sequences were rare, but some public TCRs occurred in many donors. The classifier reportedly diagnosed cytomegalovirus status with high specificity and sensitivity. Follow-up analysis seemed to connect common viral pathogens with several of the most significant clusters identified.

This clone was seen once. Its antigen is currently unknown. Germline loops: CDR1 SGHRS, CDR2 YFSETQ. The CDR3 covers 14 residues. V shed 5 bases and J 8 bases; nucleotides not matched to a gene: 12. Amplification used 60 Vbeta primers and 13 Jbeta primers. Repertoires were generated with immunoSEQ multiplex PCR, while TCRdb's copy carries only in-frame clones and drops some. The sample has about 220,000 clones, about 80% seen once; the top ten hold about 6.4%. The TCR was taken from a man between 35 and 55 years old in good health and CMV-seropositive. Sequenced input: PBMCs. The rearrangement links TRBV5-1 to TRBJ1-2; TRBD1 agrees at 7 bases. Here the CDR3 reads CASSLTGADEGYTF. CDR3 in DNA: TGCGCCAGCAGTCTCACAGGGGCTGATGAGGGCTACACCTTC.